This T cell receptor beta chain was obtained from a study of blood T cell repertoires in COVID-19. As for the study in general: Acute and convalescent COVID-19 samples came from the United States, Italy and Spain. PBMCs, B-cell-depleted T cells, or T cells provided the cDNA or gDNA that made up the material.

In the authors' workflow: Using reference gene primer amplification, nucleated cell counts were estimated. TCRdb keeps only in-frame clones here, not all; method: immunoSEQ multiplex PCR. V, J and clone size were drawn from that table, and D and trimming were deduced from the DNA. The sample lists tens of thousands of clones; around 87% were seen once. Deletions cut 10 bases from V and 3 bases from J, with 10 bases between. The germline CDR1 and CDR2 sequences are ENHRY and SYGVKD. The CDR3 loop spans 12 amino acids. The clonotype was recovered from a man aged 50 to 60 with active COVID-19. Sequencing used peripheral blood. The chain joins TRBV10-3 to TRBJ1-5; unclear D gene. As DNA, the CDR3 is TGTGCCACCTCTGGGCCCAATCAGCCCCAGCATTTT. Protein sequence: CATSGPNQPQHF.